This TCR beta chain is drawn from a study of T-cell reconstitution after alpha-beta-depleted transplantation in children. The CDR3 has 15 amino acids. CDR1 and CDR2 from the germline V gene are SGHRS and YFSETQ. V dropped 4 bases and J dropped 1 base, with 14 bases sitting between them. Unique molecular identifiers were incorporated when the TCRbeta library was constructed. MiXCR, applied by TCRdb to the PCR reads, yields one record per CDR3 protein. Altogether around 490,000 distinct CDR3 sequences are present, over 9.5% being singletons, with the ten largest covering around 13%. A few counts support this clonotype.

This TCR was sampled from a female patient younger than 10 who had a stem cell transplant for aplastic anemia, so the T cells may come from the graft donor. The source material was PBMCs, mostly from graft donor cells, sampled 180 days after TCRalphabeta/CD19-depleted stem cell transplant. The J gene is TRBJ2-5, the V gene TRBV5-1; D remains unclear. The DNA of the CDR3 is TGCGCCAGCAGCCTCCCTCTAGGAACCCAAGAGACCCAGTACTTC. It is translated as CASSLPLGTQETQYF.